These 18 T cell receptor beta chains originate from one sample sequenced in a study of blood T cell repertoires in COVID-19. Repertoires were generated with immunoSEQ multiplex PCR, while TCRdb's copy carries only in-frame clones and drops some. There are 70,000 to 75,000 clones in the sample; 75% to 95% occur only once, and roughly 5% lies in the top ten. The source material was peripheral blood. The receptors stem from a woman aged 18-29 years with acute or convalescent COVID-19.

The chain carries TRBV7-9 and TRBJ2-2, with TRBD2 identical over 7 bases. This CDR3 contains 19 residues. The germline V gene encodes CDR1 SEHNR and CDR2 FQNEAQ (reference sequence). Germline trimming cut 0 bases from V and 4 bases from J; bases unmatched to any gene: 14. CDR3 sequence: CASSLAPVGGVGSTGELFF. The CDR3 nucleotides are TGTGCCAGCAGCTTAGCGCCGGTGGGAGGGGTCGGGAGCACCGGGGAGCTGTTTTTT.

Remarks on this clone: The sample carries other DNA sequences with the same CDR3. The gene calls are TRBV11-2 and TRBJ1-2, with D uncertain. Germline V CDR1 and CDR2: SGHAT, FQNNGV. The length of the CDR3 is 13 residues. V lost 0 bases and J lost 2, with 4 bases in between. CDR3 residues: CASSLDRNYGYTF. The DNA of the CDR3 is TGTGCCAGCAGCTTAGACAGGAACTATGGCTACACCTTC.

The J gene is TRBJ2-1, the V gene TRBV10-2, with 13 nucleotides matching TRBD2. Germline V lookup: CDR1 WSHSY, CDR2 SAAADI. The CDR3 has 15 residues. J lost 9 bases, V lost 6 bases, and 8 bases had no gene match. DNA for the CDR3: TGCGCCAGCAGAGGACTAGCGGGAGCTTCCCGTGAGCAGTTCTTC. Amino acid sequence: CASRGLAGASREQFF.

The rearrangement links TRBV5-4 to TRBJ2-7; D is undetermined. Trimming took off 0 bases at V and 4 bases at J, with 11 bases between the two ends. CDR1 and CDR2 (germline): SGHNT, YYREEE (reference sequence). The CDR3 loop spans 14 amino acids. Here the CDR3 reads CASSLEENSYEQYF. The DNA of the CDR3 is TGTGCCAGCAGCTTGGAAGAAAATAGTTACGAGCAGTACTTC.

V usage is TRBV2 and J usage is TRBJ1-5, with TRBD1 matching 9 bases. The CDR3 has 14 amino acids. J lost 2 bases, V lost 4 bases, and 0 bases had no gene match. Germline assignment: CDR1 SNHLY and CDR2 FYNNEI. CDR3 DNA: TGTGCCAGCAGTGGGACAGGGGGCAATCAGCCCCAGCATTTT. This codes for CASSGTGGNQPQHF.

This chain joins TRBV5-1 and TRBJ1-2, with 10 nucleotides matching TRBD1. Germline V gives CDR1 SGHRS, CDR2 YFSETQ. The ends lost 0 bases at V and 2 bases at J; junction bases unmatched: 1. CDR3 length: 15 residues. The CDR3: CASSLGQGANYGYTF. The CDR3 region has the DNA TGCGCCAGCAGCTTGGGACAGGGGGCGAACTATGGCTACACCTTC.

This clone was seen a single time. The chain is built from TRBV5-8 and TRBJ2-1, with D perhaps TRBD1 (6 bases). The V gene's germline CDR1 is SGHTS and CDR2 YDEGEE. Trimming removed 4 bases from V and 0 bases from J, with 17 bases in between. CDR3 length: 17 amino acids. The CDR3 coding sequence is TGTGCCAGCAGCCCTATGACAGGCCTGAGCTCCTACAATGAGCAGTTCTTC. Translating gives CASSPMTGLSSYNEQFF.

V is TRBV18 and J is TRBJ2-5; perhaps TRBD1 as D (5 bases). CDR3 length equals 16 residues. CDR1 and CDR2 from the germline V gene are KGHSH and LQKENI. V was cut by 2 bases and J by 3 bases, with 16 bases left in between. In DNA, the CDR3 is TGTGCCAGCTCACCATTTCGGGCAGGCAGGGAAGAGACCCAGTACTTC. Translating it yields CASSPFRAGREETQYF.

The chain combines TRBV6-2 or TRBV6-3 with TRBJ1-1; tentatively, D is TRBD1 (5 bases). Trimming stripped 5 bases from V and 5 bases from J, with 18 bases between. CDR3 length: 15 residues. Germline V lookup: CDR1 MNHEY, CDR2 SVGEGT. CDR3 region: CASSLRGRVRTEAFF. CDR3 DNA sequence: TGTGCCAGCAGTCTTCGGGGGAGGGTACGGACTGAAGCTTTCTTT.

The rearrangement links TRBV6-6 to TRBJ2-7; 9 bases fit TRBD1. This CDR3 has 17 residues. In germline, CDR1 is MNHNY, CDR2 SVGAGI (reference sequence). V was pared by 5 bases and J by 4 bases, with 15 bases of the junction left unmatched. In DNA form, the CDR3 reads TGTGCCAGCAGTCGTAAGTTCCCGGGACAGGGATCATACGAGCAGTACTTC. It encodes CASSRKFPGQGSYEQYF.

The V and J genes are TRBV5-1 and TRBJ2-3; 7 bases align to TRBD2. Germline lookup yields CDR1 SGHRS and CDR2 YFSETQ. The V gene end was trimmed by 1 base and the J gene end by 5 bases; junction bases not matched to a gene: 10. The CDR3 spans 16 residues. The CDR3 spells CASSLRVAGDGDTQYF. The CDR3 bases are TGCGCCAGCAGCTTGCGGGTAGCGGGTGATGGAGATACGCAGTATTTT.

The rearrangement joins TRBV2 to TRBJ1-2; D is ambiguous. Trimming removed 6 bases at V and 4 bases at J, with 21 bases between. The V gene's germline CDR1 is SNHLY and CDR2 FYNNEI. This CDR3 is built from 16 residues. In DNA, the CDR3 is TGTGCCAGCAGGAGGCGGGTGCTGGGCCAGGTCTATGGCTACACCTTC. Its translation: CASRRRVLGQVYGYTF.

V usage is TRBV4-2 and J usage is TRBJ1-2; D might be TRBD1 (5 bases). Trimming took off 3 bases at V and 4 bases at J, with 15 bases between the two ends. The germline CDR1 and CDR2 sequences are LGHNA and YNFKEQ. This CDR3 has 15 residues. The CDR3 nucleotides are TGTGCCAGCAGCCAGCCCGACAGCGATCCCTATGGCTACACCTTC. Amino acids: CASSQPDSDPYGYTF.

The chain uses TRBV7-2 and TRBJ2-2, with 7 bases identical to TRBD1. Germline CDR1 reads SGHTA; CDR2 reads FQGNSA. V gave up 1 base and J gave up 4 bases; unmatched junction bases: 9. This CDR3 comprises 17 residues. This CDR3 reads CASSLGADRRFTGELFF. The CDR3 DNA reads TGTGCCAGCAGCTTAGGGGCGGACAGGCGATTCACCGGGGAGCTGTTTTTT.

The V call is TRBV5-1, the J call TRBJ2-7, with 7 bases identical to TRBD1. Unmatched junction bases numbered 3, after V lost 4 bases and J lost 8 bases. Germline V gives CDR1 SGHRS, CDR2 YFSETQ. This CDR3 has 11 amino acids. The DNA of the CDR3 is TGCGCCAGCAGCGACAGGGAGAAGCAGTACTTC. Translated: CASSDREKQYF.

The DNA for the CDR3 is TGTGCCAGCCCTCGGGACTATGGCTACACCTTC. Encoded protein: CASPRDYGYTF. The chain employs TRBV12-3 or TRBV12-4 and TRBJ1-2; D remains unclear. V lost 8 bases, J lost 3 bases, and 7 bases lay in between. The CDR3 loop spans 11 amino acids.

The chain carries TRBV18 and TRBJ1-6; 7 nucleotides line up with TRBD1. V dropped 3 bases and J dropped 10; count of bases not matched to a gene: 18. Germline values: CDR1 KGHSH, CDR2 LQKENI. CDR3 length: 18 amino acids. Here the CDR3 reads CASSPQEQGSGATSPLHF. The CDR3 region has the DNA TGTGCCAGCTCACCCCAAGAACAGGGGTCGGGCGCAACGTCACCCCTCCACTTT.

The V gene is TRBV4-1, the J gene TRBJ1-3, with 7 positions matching TRBD1. This CDR3 is built from 16 residues. Germline-derived CDR1 and CDR2 are MGHRA and YSYEKL. V lost 5 bases and J lost 0; bases outside the gene matches: 7. CDR3 sequence: CASSVSSGGSGNTIYF. CDR3 sequence (DNA): TGCGCCAGCAGCGTAAGTTCAGGGGGCTCTGGAAACACCATATATTTT.